The 17 T cell receptor beta chains reported below all come from one sample, sequenced in a study of blood T cell repertoires in COVID-19. The table came from immunoSEQ multiplex PCR; TCRdb's copy has only in-frame clones and leaves some out. The sample has 200,000 to 250,000 clones, about 80% seen once. The specimen was PBMCs or T cells enriched from blood (not recorded which). These TCRs come from a woman aged 40 to 50 with acute COVID-19.

The chain couples TRBV7-3 to TRBJ2-7; 12 positions agree with TRBD2. J lost 6 bases, V lost 5 bases, and 5 bases had no gene match. This CDR3 spans 14 amino acids. The V gene's germline CDR1 is SGHTA and CDR2 FQGTGA. CDR3 amino acids: CASSRLAGVGEQYF. Written as DNA, the CDR3 is TGTGCCAGCAGCCGACTAGCGGGAGTCGGCGAGCAGTACTTC. Variable domain in full (rest from reference TRBV7-3 and TRBJ2-7): GAGVSQTPSNKVTEKGKYVELRCDPISGHTALYWYRQSLGQGPEFLIYFQGTGAADDSGLPNDRFFAVRPEGSVSTLKIQRTERGDSAVYLCASSRLAGVGEQYFGPGTRLTVT.

This sequence joins TRBV4-3 and TRBJ2-7; tentative D call: TRBD2 (6 bases). The CDR3 length is 14 residues. V lost 1 base and J 7 bases, leaving 14 bases between the germline ends. In germline, CDR1 is LGHNA, CDR2 YSLEER. The CDR3 sequence: CASSQGNRGEEQYF. CDR3 bases: TGCGCCAGCAGCCAAGGTAACCGCGGGGAAGAGCAGTACTTC.

The chain combines TRBV5-1 with TRBJ2-3, with D hard to call. This CDR3 has 12 amino acids. Trimming took 8 bases from V and 2 from J, leaving 9 bases between them. From germline, CDR1 is SGHRS and CDR2 YFSETQ. This chain's CDR3 is CAREAATDTQYF. The CDR3 region has the DNA TGCGCCAGAGAGGCAGCCACAGATACGCAGTATTTT.

This clone was recorded at least ten times. This CDR3 reads CASTRGHLNSPLHF. The CDR3 DNA follows: TGTGCCAGCACCCGAGGACATCTCAATTCACCCCTCCACTTT. This rearrangement joins TRBV28 to TRBJ1-6; TRBD1 is a possible D gene (5 bases). The CDR3 loop spans 14 amino acids. The germline V gene encodes CDR1 MDHEN and CDR2 SYDVKM. Between the trimmed V and J ends, which lost 7 bases and 7 bases, there was a span of 14 bases.

The rearrangement uses TRBV11-2 and TRBJ2-3, with D tentatively TRBD2 (7 bases). The CDR3 is made up of 15 amino acids. Per the germline V gene, CDR1 is SGHAT and CDR2 is FQNNGV. Between the trimmed V and J ends, which lost 5 bases and 9 bases, there was a span of 21 bases. Here the CDR3 DNA reads TGTGCCAGCAGCCCCAACCGCGGGGGCGGTCGGACGCAGTATTTT. Amino acid sequence: CASSPNRGGGRTQYF. The full variable domain, rest sourced from reference TRBV11-2 and TRBJ2-3, is EAGVAQSPRYKIIEKRQSVAFWCNPISGHATLYWYQQILGQGPKLLIQFQNNGVVDDSQLPKDRFSAERLKGVDSTLKIQPAKLEDSAVYLCASSPNRGGGRTQYFGPGTRLTVL.

The V call is TRBV6-5, the J call TRBJ1-2, with D uncertain. The CDR3 covers 14 residues. Trimming cost V 0 bases and J 2 bases, with 7 bases left between them. The germline V gene has CDR1 MNHEY and CDR2 SVGAGI. CDR3 protein: CASSYSSRNYGYTF. The CDR3 DNA sequence: TGTGCCAGCAGTTACTCCTCGCGGAACTATGGCTACACCTTC.

This clone appeared a single time. This chain connects TRBV5-5 to TRBJ2-6; maybe TRBD2 (5 bases). The CDR3 has 16 amino acids. Trimming pared 0 bases from V and 11 bases from J, leaving 18 bases between. Germline V gene sequence: CDR1 SGHKS, CDR2 YYEKEE (reference sequence). The CDR3 DNA sequence: TGTGCCAGCAGCTTGGCCCTGTTTGGACTCCAGGACGTCCTGACTTTC. The encoded protein is CASSLALFGLQDVLTF.

The rearrangement uses TRBV10-3 and TRBJ1-4; D ambiguous. Trimming shortened V by 10 bases and J by 3 bases, and 18 bases separated the two germline ends. Germline assignment: CDR1 ENHRY and CDR2 SYGVKD. The length of the CDR3 is 15 residues. In DNA form, the CDR3 reads TGTGCCACCCGGCCCGGCGACACCTCTAATGAAAAACTGTTTTTT. Translated, it gives CATRPGDTSNEKLFF.

Only one count was recorded for this clone. The rearrangement uses TRBV7-9 and TRBJ1-3; possible D gene TRBD1, 6 bases. The germline V and J ends were trimmed by 2 bases and 7 bases, with 15 bases remaining between them. This CDR3 has 15 residues. Germline V CDR1 and CDR2: SEHNR, FQNEAQ (reference sequence). Written as DNA, the CDR3 is TGTGCCAGCAGCTTACCCCGAACAGGGAACAACACCATATATTTT. It translates to CASSLPRTGNNTIYF.

The chain joins TRBV11-2 to TRBJ1-6; TRBD1 agrees at 7 bases. Germline CDR1 is SGHAT and CDR2 is FQNNGV. The CDR3 extends over 14 amino acids. Unmatched junction bases numbered 4, after V lost 5 bases and J lost 6 bases. The DNA of the CDR3 is TGTGCCAGCAGCGCCAGACAGGGTAATTCACCCCTCCACTTT. Its translation: CASSARQGNSPLHF. Full variable domain (missing parts from reference TRBV11-2 and TRBJ1-6): EAGVAQSPRYKIIEKRQSVAFWCNPISGHATLYWYQQILGQGPKLLIQFQNNGVVDDSQLPKDRFSAERLKGVDSTLKIQPAKLEDSAVYLCASSARQGNSPLHFGNGTRLTVT.

V is TRBV2 and J is TRBJ2-2, with D possibly matching TRBD1 (5 bases). With 6 bases removed from V and 0 bases from J, the gap between germline ends came to 14 bases. Looked up from germline, CDR1 is SNHLY and CDR2 is FYNNEI. CDR3 length equals 16 residues. CDR3: CASRATVRTNTGELFF. CDR3 coding DNA: TGTGCCAGCAGAGCGACAGTCCGCACGAACACCGGGGAGCTGTTTTTT. The whole variable domain, filled in from reference TRBV2 and TRBJ2-2, reads EPEVTQTPSHQVTQMGQEVILRCVPISNHLYFYWYRQILGQKVEFLVSFYNNEISEKSEIFDDQFSVERPDGSNFTLKIRSTKLEDSAMYFCASRATVRTNTGELFFGEGSRLTVL.

This clone was detected only a few times. DNA for the CDR3: TGTGCCAGCAGCCAACTAGCGGGAACCGGGGAGCTGTTTTTT. As protein: CASSQLAGTGELFF. The genes are TRBV16 and TRBJ2-2; 9 positions match TRBD2. This CDR3 has 14 residues. Germline V lookup: CDR1 KGHSY, CDR2 FQNENV. Unmatched junction bases numbered 0, after V lost 2 bases and J lost 5 bases.

The V and J genes are TRBV5-1 and TRBJ2-1; no definite D call. CDR1 and CDR2 from the germline V gene are SGHRS and YFSETQ. The CDR3 is 13 amino acids. V lost 2 bases to trimming and J lost 6 bases, with 9 bases between them. The CDR3 protein is CASSFVQSNEQFF. In DNA form, the CDR3 reads TGCGCCAGCAGCTTCGTCCAGTCCAATGAGCAGTTCTTC.

This rearrangement joins TRBV6-1 to TRBJ1-2; no clear D. With 2 bases removed from V and 4 bases from J, the gap between germline ends came to 17 bases. Germline V CDR1 and CDR2: MNHNS, SASEGT. The CDR3 contains 16 residues. The CDR3 DNA is TGTGCCAGCAGTGAAAGTCCTCGGGGATCAGCCTATGGCTACACCTTC. The encoded protein is CASSESPRGSAYGYTF.

This clone came up a few times. The chain recombines TRBV5-1 with TRBJ1-1, with TRBD1 identical over 8 bases. Germline V gene lookup returns CDR1 SGHRS and CDR2 YFSETQ. CDR3 length equals 12 residues. V gave up 4 bases and J gave up 10 bases; unmatched junction bases: 6. The CDR3 DNA reads TGCGCCAGCAGCCGGGACAGGTTGGTAGCTTTCTTT. This encodes CASSRDRLVAFF.

This clone appeared a single time. This rearrangement joins TRBV16 to TRBJ2-5, with D perhaps matching TRBD2 (6 bases). The CDR3 extends over 14 amino acids. In germline, CDR1 is KGHSY, CDR2 FQNENV. Trimming took off 2 bases at V and 5 bases at J, with 12 bases between the two ends. The CDR3 protein is CASSQVYGGETQYF. CDR3 bases: TGTGCCAGCAGCCAAGTATATGGAGGGGAGACCCAGTACTTC.

V is TRBV2 and J is TRBJ2-2, with TRBD2 matching over 15 bases. The CDR3 is 16 amino acids. The J segment lost 8 bases and the V segment lost 6 bases, leaving 7 bases of the junction unmatched. CDR1 is SNHLY and CDR2 is FYNNEI in the germline V gene. The CDR3 is CASSEGTSGRTGELFF. CDR3 sequence (DNA): TGTGCCAGCAGCGAGGGGACTAGCGGGAGGACAGGGGAGCTGTTTTTT.